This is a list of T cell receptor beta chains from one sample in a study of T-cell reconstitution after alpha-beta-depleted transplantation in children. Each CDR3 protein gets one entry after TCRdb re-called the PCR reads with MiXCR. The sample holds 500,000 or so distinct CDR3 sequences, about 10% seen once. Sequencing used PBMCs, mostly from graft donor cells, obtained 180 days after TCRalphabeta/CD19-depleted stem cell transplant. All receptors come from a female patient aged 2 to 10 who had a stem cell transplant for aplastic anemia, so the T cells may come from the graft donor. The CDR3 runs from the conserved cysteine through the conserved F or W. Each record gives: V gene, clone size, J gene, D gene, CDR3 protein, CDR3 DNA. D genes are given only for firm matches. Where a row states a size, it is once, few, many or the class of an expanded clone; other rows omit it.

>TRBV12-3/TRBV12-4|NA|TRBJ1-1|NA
CASNVSPTEAFF
TGTGCCAGCAATGTCAGCCCTACTGAAGCTTTCTTT
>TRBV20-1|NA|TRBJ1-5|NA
CSAREGQVRDQPQHF
TGCAGTGCTAGAGAGGGTCAGGTTAGGGATCAGCCCCAGCATTTT
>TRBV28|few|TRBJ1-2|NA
CASSLYISGANYGYTF
TGTGCCAGCAGCCTTTATATCTCGGGCGCTAACTATGGCTACACCTTC
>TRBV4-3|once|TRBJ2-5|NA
CASSQGYDYQETQYF
TGCGCCAGCAGCCAAGGGTATGATTACCAAGAGACCCAGTACTTC
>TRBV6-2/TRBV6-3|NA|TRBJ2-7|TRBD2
CASRLGLAGGTYEQYF
TGTGCCAGCAGACTTGGACTAGCGGGAGGAACCTACGAGCAGTACTTC
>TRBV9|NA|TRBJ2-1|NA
CASSALKPEGNEQFF
TGTGCCAGCAGCGCCCTAAAGCCCGAGGGCAATGAGCAGTTCTTC
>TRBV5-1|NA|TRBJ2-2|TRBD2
CASSLTAGGPGELFF
TGCGCCAGCAGCTTGACCGCGGGAGGGCCCGGGGAGCTGTTTTTT
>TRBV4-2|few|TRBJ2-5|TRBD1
CASSQDGTDMGETQYF
TGTGCCAGCAGCCAAGATGGGACAGACATGGGGGAGACCCAGTACTTC
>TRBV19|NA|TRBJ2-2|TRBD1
CASSMGTGFSAGELFF
TGTGCCAGTAGTATGGGGACAGGGTTTTCGGCCGGGGAGCTGTTTTTT
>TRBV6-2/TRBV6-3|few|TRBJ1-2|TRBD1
CASSFSRQGTNYGYTF
TGTGCCAGCAGCTTTTCCCGACAGGGGACCAACTATGGCTACACCTTC
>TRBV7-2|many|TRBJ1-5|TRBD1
CASSADRVRNQPQHF
TGTGCCAGCAGCGCGGACAGGGTCCGCAATCAGCCCCAGCATTTT